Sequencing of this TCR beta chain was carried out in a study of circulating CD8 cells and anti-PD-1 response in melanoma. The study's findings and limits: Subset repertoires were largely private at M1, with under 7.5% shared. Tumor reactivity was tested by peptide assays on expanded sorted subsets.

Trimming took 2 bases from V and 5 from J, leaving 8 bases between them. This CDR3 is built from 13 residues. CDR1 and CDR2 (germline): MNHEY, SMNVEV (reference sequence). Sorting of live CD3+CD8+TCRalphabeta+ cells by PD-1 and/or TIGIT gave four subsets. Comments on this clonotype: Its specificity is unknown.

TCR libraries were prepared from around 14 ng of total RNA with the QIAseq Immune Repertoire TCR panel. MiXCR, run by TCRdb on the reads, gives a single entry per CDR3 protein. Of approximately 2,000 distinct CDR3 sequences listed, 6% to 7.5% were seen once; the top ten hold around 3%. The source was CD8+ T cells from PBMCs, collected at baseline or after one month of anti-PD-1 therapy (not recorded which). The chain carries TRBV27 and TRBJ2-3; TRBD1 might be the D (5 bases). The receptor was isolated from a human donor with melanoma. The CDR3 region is CASSLLQEDTQYF. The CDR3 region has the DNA TGTGCCAGCAGTTTACTACAGGAAGATACGCAGTATTTT.